This entry lists 20 T cell receptor beta chains sequenced from one sample in a study of Ad26.COV2.S vaccination and SARS-CoV-2 variants. The treatment denotes: some 19 received Ad26.COV2.S at low or high dose, single or two shots; roughly five received placebo; per-sample allocation not given. The study sampled participants on day 63 after the first vaccine or placebo injection. The method was immunoSEQ multiplex PCR; TCRdb's version includes in-frame clones alone and lacks a portion of them. The sample consists of around 500,000 clones, about nine tenths of them appearing once. The sequencing used peripheral blood, collected in a trial of Ad26.COV2.S vaccine versus placebo. These receptors were collected from a person between 18 and 65 years old who received the Ad26.COV2.S COVID-19 vaccine or a placebo.

The V call is TRBV5-1, the J call TRBJ1-4; D not certain. The CDR3 covers 15 residues. The germline CDR1 and CDR2 sequences are SGHRS and YFSETQ. With 1 base removed from V and 7 bases from J, the gap between germline ends came to 14 bases. The CDR3 bases are TGCGCCAGCAGCTTGTTGGCCCTAAGCGGTGAAAAACTGTTTTTT. It translates to CASSLLALSGEKLFF.

The chain recombines TRBV29-1 with TRBJ1-5; D might be TRBD1 (5 bases). Germline-derived CDR1 and CDR2 are SQVTM and ANQGSEA. V lost 6 bases and J lost 9, with 18 bases in between. CDR3 size: 13 residues. The DNA for the CDR3 is TGCAGCGTCACAACAGGTTCTCAAGCGCCCCAGCATTTT. It encodes CSVTTGSQAPQHF. Drawing the rest from reference TRBV29-1 and TRBJ1-5, the complete variable domain is SAVISQKPSRDICQRGTSLTIQCQVDSQVTMMFWYRQQPGQSLTLIATANQGSEATYESGFVIDKFPISRPNLTFSTLTVSNMSPEDSSIYLCSVTTGSQAPQHFGDGTRLSIL.

This sequence joins TRBV13 and TRBJ2-1; D is undetermined. The CDR3 extends over 15 amino acids. Germline CDR1 PRHDT, CDR2 FYEKMQ (reference sequence). The ends were cut back, 5 bases at V and 3 bases at J, with 14 bases in the middle. This CDR3 reads CASSPDPRSYNEQFF. CDR3 in DNA: TGTGCCAGCAGCCCCGACCCAAGAAGCTACAATGAGCAGTTCTTC. Using reference TRBV13 and TRBJ2-1 for the parts outside the CDR3, the full variable domain is AAGVIQSPRHLIKEKRETATLKCYPIPRHDTVYWYQQGPGQDPQFLISFYEKMQSDKGSIPDRFSAQQFSDYHSELNMSSLELGDSALYFCASSPDPRSYNEQFFGPGTRLTVL.

The chain is built from TRBV3-1 (or the pseudogene TRBV3-2) and TRBJ2-7; the D gene is possibly TRBD2 (7 bases). The CDR3 has 17 amino acids. Trimming removed 3 bases at V and 2 bases at J, with 20 bases between. Germline loops: CDR1 LGHDT, CDR2 YNNKEL (reference sequence). CDR3 sequence: CASSHFRRGGFAYEQYF. The CDR3, as DNA: TGTGCCAGCAGCCATTTTAGGAGGGGGGGTTTTGCCTACGAGCAGTACTTC.

The rearrangement joins TRBV9 to TRBJ2-3, with 8 bases identical to TRBD1. The germline gives CDR1 SGDLS, CDR2 YYNGEE. The J segment lost 5 bases and the V segment lost 5 bases, leaving 4 bases of the junction unmatched. The CDR3 runs 13 residues. The CDR3 sequence is CASRGRGQDTQYF. In DNA form, the CDR3 reads TGTGCCAGCAGGGGCAGGGGGCAAGATACGCAGTATTTT.

This clone was counted once. The chain uses TRBV2 and TRBJ2-7; tentative D call: TRBD1 (5 bases). There are 14 residues in the CDR3. Trimming shortened V by 4 bases and J by 0 bases, and 10 bases separated the two germline ends. The germline gives CDR1 SNHLY, CDR2 FYNNEI. This chain's CDR3 is CASSGQHSSYEQYF. The CDR3 DNA follows: TGTGCCAGCAGTGGACAGCATAGCTCCTACGAGCAGTACTTC.

The chain uses TRBV5-1 and TRBJ2-7, with D maybe TRBD2 (6 bases). V shed 1 base and J shed 3 bases, with 17 bases lying between them. The CDR3 contains 16 residues. Germline-derived CDR1 and CDR2 are SGHRS and YFSETQ. Here the CDR3 reads CASSLTLLAGGYEQYF. CDR3 sequence (DNA): TGCGCCAGCAGCTTGACTTTACTAGCTGGCGGCTACGAGCAGTACTTC.

The chain recombines TRBV5-1 with TRBJ2-2; 12 nucleotides agree with TRBD2. The germline CDR1 and CDR2 sequences are SGHRS and YFSETQ. This CDR3 spans 16 amino acids. Trimming at V came to 3 bases and at J to 1 base, leaving 1 base not matched to a gene. CDR3: CASSSLAGGNTGELFF. CDR3 DNA sequence: TGCGCCAGCAGCTCACTAGCGGGGGGGAACACCGGGGAGCTGTTTTTT.

DNA of the CDR3: TGTGCCAGCAGCCAAGAAGGGGGTGGTTACGCGGGAGACGTCGAGCAGTACTTC. The encoded protein is CASSQEGGGYAGDVEQYF. V is TRBV4-2 and J is TRBJ2-7; a possible D gene is TRBD2 (7 bases). V lost 0 bases to trimming and J lost 6 bases, with 24 bases between them. The CDR3 loop spans 18 amino acids. In germline, CDR1 is LGHNA, CDR2 YNFKEQ.

V gene TRBV18 combines with J gene TRBJ2-7; D might be TRBD2 (6 bases). The CDR3 is made up of 13 amino acids. Germline V lookup: CDR1 KGHSH, CDR2 LQKENI. V was trimmed by 1 base and J by 3 bases, leaving 7 bases between them. The CDR3 nucleotides read TGTGCCAGCTCACCACTGGACTACTACGAGCAGTACTTC. Its translation is CASSPLDYYEQYF.

The rearrangement joins TRBV7-2 to TRBJ2-1; TRBD2 matches 7 bases. V lost 1 base to trimming and J lost 8 bases; unmatched junction nucleotides: 5. This CDR3 region has 14 residues. Looked up from germline, CDR1 is SGHTA and CDR2 is FQGNSA. The CDR3 reads CASSLVVAGDEQFF. The CDR3 DNA follows: TGTGCCAGCAGCTTAGTAGTGGCGGGAGATGAGCAGTTCTTC.

The chain carries TRBV5-1 and TRBJ2-7; TRBD1 matches at 7 bases. This CDR3 has 13 amino acids. V dropped 4 bases and J dropped 1; count of bases not matched to a gene: 2. Per germline, CDR1 SGHRS and CDR2 YFSETQ. CDR3 nucleotides: TGCGCCAGCAGCCCGACAGGGTCCTACGAGCAGTACTTC. Translating gives CASSPTGSYEQYF.

The rearrangement joins TRBV19 to TRBJ2-3; TRBD2 might be the D (6 bases). Germline V CDR1 and CDR2: LNHDA, SQIVND (reference sequence). The CDR3 spans 18 residues. V was trimmed by 4 bases and J by 0 bases, leaving 20 bases between them. The CDR3 sequence: CASSKADLGLPSTDTQYF. CDR3 nucleotide sequence: TGTGCCAGTAGTAAAGCCGACCTGGGACTCCCTAGCACAGATACGCAGTATTTT.

The gene calls are TRBV2 and TRBJ2-1, with 10 bases lining up with TRBD2. The CDR3 runs 18 residues. V lost 5 bases and J lost 0; bases outside the gene matches: 10. CDR1 and CDR2 from the germline V gene are SNHLY and FYNNEI. The chain's CDR3 is CASSFRPLAGDSYNEQFF. The CDR3 nucleotides are TGTGCCAGCAGTTTCCGCCCGCTAGCGGGAGACTCCTACAATGAGCAGTTCTTC.

The chain employs TRBV5-1 and TRBJ2-6; D perhaps matches TRBD1 (5 bases). Trimming removed 0 bases at V and 4 bases at J, with 11 bases between. Germline CDR1 is SGHRS and CDR2 is YFSETQ. The CDR3 runs to 16 residues. CDR3 nucleotides: TGCGCCAGCAGCTTGGCCCCAGGGTTAGGGGCCAACGTCCTGACTTTC. Protein sequence: CASSLAPGLGANVLTF.

This clone was picked up one time. This rearrangement joins TRBV7-2 to TRBJ2-7; D unresolved. Germline CDR1 reads SGHTA; CDR2 reads FQGNSA. V shed 1 base and J shed 6 bases, with 13 bases lying between them. CDR3 length: 14 amino acids. The CDR3, as DNA: TGTGCCAGCAGCTTAGTAGAGCTTCAAAGCGAGCAGTACTTC. Translated, it gives CASSLVELQSEQYF.

The chain links TRBV7-9 to TRBJ2-4; D gene unclear. V shed 2 bases and J shed 7 bases, with 3 bases lying between them. Germline V gene lookup returns CDR1 SEHNR and CDR2 FQNEAQ (reference sequence). The CDR3 consists of 11 residues. CDR3 protein: CASSLLNIQYF. DNA for the CDR3: TGTGCCAGCAGCTTATTGAACATTCAGTACTTC.

The gene calls are TRBV6-2 or TRBV6-3 and TRBJ2-7; D unresolved. The CDR3 length is 14 residues. The germline V gene encodes CDR1 MNHEY and CDR2 SVGEGT. Trimming stripped 0 bases from V and 0 bases from J, with 6 bases between. The CDR3 region has the DNA TGTGCCAGCAGTTACTCTGGTCCCTCCTACGAGCAGTACTTC. It yields the protein CASSYSGPSYEQYF.

The V gene is TRBV25-1, the J gene TRBJ2-2; 8 bases fit TRBD2. Germline values: CDR1 MGHDK, CDR2 SYGVNS. This CDR3 has 15 amino acids. The V gene end was trimmed by 2 bases and the J gene end by 5 bases; junction bases not matched to a gene: 4. For the CDR3, the DNA is TGTGCCAGCAGTGAACGCGGGGGGCAGACCGGGGAGCTGTTTTTT. It is translated as CASSERGGQTGELFF.

The chain couples TRBV6-1 to TRBJ1-1; 8 bases are a match to TRBD1. Germline values: CDR1 MNHNS, CDR2 SASEGT. With V trimmed by 3 bases and J by 7 bases, 10 bases remained unmatched. The CDR3 contains 15 residues. CDR3 loop: CASSDQGAMDVEAFF. DNA of the CDR3: TGTGCCAGCAGTGACCAGGGGGCGATGGATGTTGAAGCTTTCTTT.